The 2 T cell receptor beta chains listed next were all sequenced from one sample in a study of radiation and T cells in renal cell carcinoma. Using immunoSEQ multiplex PCR, the repertoire was profiled, and TCRdb retains in-frame clones only, with some absent. This repertoire shows 25,000 to 40,000 clones, over 70% found once; its top ten account for roughly a third. Time point given: blood 4 weeks post-SBRT, at nephrectomy. Stated treatment: 15 Gy SBRT to primary tumor, nephrectomy 4 weeks later. Source: blood, taken from a patient whose treatment included radiotherapy and nephrectomy. The source of these receptors is a man in his sixties with renal cell carcinoma.

This chain links TRBV10-2 with TRBJ2-1; 13 bases line up with TRBD2. This CDR3 has 14 amino acids. Germline V CDR1 and CDR2: WSHSY, SAAADI. V shed 8 bases and J 9 bases; nucleotides not matched to a gene: 7. CDR3 sequence: CASLGLAGESEQFF. DNA of the CDR3: TGCGCCAGCTTAGGACTAGCGGGAGAAAGTGAGCAGTTCTTC.

The CDR3 loop is CASSQDPTGSADTQYF. The CDR3 nucleotides are TGCGCCAGCAGCCAAGATCCGACAGGGTCGGCAGATACGCAGTATTTT. This chain links TRBV4-1 with TRBJ2-3; TRBD1 aligns across 7 bases. Trimming cost V 0 bases and J 4 bases; bases outside gene matches: 7. CDR1 MGHRA and CDR2 YSYEKL come from the germline V gene. The CDR3 contains 16 residues.